The 12 T cell receptor beta chains listed next were all sequenced from one sample in a study of T-cell memory formation after mild COVID-19. Each CDR3 protein is one row after TCRdb ran MiXCR on the 5' RACE reads. Of roughly 620,000 distinct CDR3 sequences in the sample, under 20% were seen once. Sequencing input: PBMCs or a T cell subset sorted from them (not recorded which). Receptor source: an adult woman who had mild COVID-19 (a few samples of this study predate the infection). Cell type and time point are not known.

This chain links TRBV9 with TRBJ1-5, with TRBD1 as a possible D gene (5 bases). The germline V gene encodes CDR1 SGDLS and CDR2 YYNGEE. Trimming pared 0 bases from V and 6 bases from J, leaving 13 bases between. There are 15 residues in the CDR3. Here the CDR3 DNA reads TGTGCCAGCAGCGTAGGCCAGGGCCCAAGTCAGCCCCAGCATTTT. It encodes CASSVGQGPSQPQHF. Filled out from reference TRBV9 and TRBJ1-5, the complete variable domain reads DSGVTQTPKHLITATGQRVTLRCSPRSGDLSVYWYQQSLDQGLQFLIQYYNGEERAKGNILERFSAQQFPDLHSELNLSSLELGDSALYFCASSVGQGPSQPQHFGDGTRLSIL.

The rearrangement links TRBV10-3 to TRBJ1-3, with TRBD1 matching over 7 bases. V dropped 6 bases and J dropped 3; count of bases not matched to a gene: 5. The CDR3 runs 14 residues. Germline loops: CDR1 ENHRY, CDR2 SYGVKD. CDR3 sequence (DNA): TGTGCCATCAGCGCCCAGGGGGGTGGAAACACCATATATTTT. Translation gives CAISAQGGGNTIYF.

J is TRBJ2-2 and V is TRBV5-1; 10 nucleotides line up with TRBD2. The germline CDR1 and CDR2 sequences are SGHRS and YFSETQ. The CDR3 has 16 residues. V gave up 0 bases and J gave up 5 bases; unmatched junction bases: 4. Here the CDR3 reads CASSLALGLATGELFF. Here the CDR3 DNA reads TGCGCCAGCAGCTTGGCTCTGGGACTAGCGACCGGGGAGCTGTTTTTT.

Only a few counts were recorded for this clonotype. The CDR3 DNA sequence: TGTGCCAGCAGCCTTCGGACTAGCGGGGACTCCTACGAGCAGTACTTC. Translated, it gives CASSLRTSGDSYEQYF. The chain recombines TRBV3-1 with TRBJ2-7, with TRBD2 identical over 12 bases. Germline V CDR1 and CDR2: LGHDT, YNNKEL (reference sequence). The CDR3 sequence is 16 residues long. J gave up 0 bases and V 4 bases, and 4 bases lay outside the gene matches.

This clonotype was found once. The chain joins TRBV3-1 to TRBJ1-4, with 7 bases lining up with TRBD1. The CDR3 spans 14 residues. The ends lost 5 bases at V and 7 bases at J; junction bases unmatched: 7. CDR1 is LGHDT, CDR2 YNNKEL, per germline (reference sequence). CDR3 nucleotides: TGTGCCAGCAGCGCCCTACAGGGGAGTGAAAAACTGTTTTTT. As protein: CASSALQGSEKLFF. The full variable domain, in which reference TRBV3-1 and TRBJ1-4 provide the parts outside the CDR3, is DTAVSQTPKYLVTQMGNDKSIKCEQNLGHDTMYWYKQDSKKFLKIMFSYNNKELIINETVPNRFSPKSPDKAHLNLHINSLELGDSAVYFCASSALQGSEKLFFGSGTQLSVL.

The rearrangement uses TRBV20-1 and TRBJ2-1; TRBD2 aligns across 11 bases. Germline CDR1 and CDR2: DFQATT and SNEGSKA (reference sequence). The CDR3 covers 14 residues. J gave up 6 bases and V 5 bases, and 6 bases lay outside the gene matches. The chain's CDR3 is CSAFSGGAVNEQFF. The CDR3 nucleotides are TGCAGTGCTTTTAGCGGGGGGGCCGTCAATGAGCAGTTCTTC.

This clonotype was detected a few times. The genes are TRBV5-4 and TRBJ1-4; TRBD1 is a possible D gene (6 bases). CDR3 length equals 15 residues. The ends were cut back, 0 bases at V and 6 bases at J, with 12 bases in the middle. Germline V gives CDR1 SGHNT, CDR2 YYREEE (reference sequence). The CDR3: CASSLARGPDEKLFF. The CDR3, as DNA: TGTGCCAGCAGCTTGGCCAGGGGTCCGGATGAAAAACTGTTTTTT.

This clonotype was detected only a few times. The chain combines TRBV2 with TRBJ1-1, with 7 nucleotides matching TRBD1. The CDR3 covers 16 residues. From germline, CDR1 is SNHLY and CDR2 FYNNEI. With 4 bases clipped from V and 0 bases from J, the junction kept 8 bases outside the gene matches. DNA for the CDR3: TGTGCCAGCAGTGTCCGACAGGGAGGCATGAACACTGAAGCTTTCTTT. The encoded protein is CASSVRQGGMNTEAFF.

This clonotype was seen only a few times. The chain's CDR3 is CASRQGKETQYF. As DNA, the CDR3 is TGCGCCAGCAGACAGGGAAAAGAGACCCAGTACTTC. This sequence joins TRBV10-2 and TRBJ2-5; possible D gene TRBD1, 6 bases. Germline values: CDR1 WSHSY, CDR2 SAAADI. Trimming pared 6 bases from V and 3 bases from J, leaving 8 bases between. The CDR3 has 12 residues.

This chain uses TRBV20-1 with TRBJ1-6; 8 bases fit TRBD1. This CDR3 region has 15 residues. Unmatched junction bases numbered 5, after V lost 0 bases and J lost 7 bases. The germline CDR1 and CDR2 sequences are DFQATT and SNEGSKA (reference sequence). Here the CDR3 reads CSARDSNRGNSPLHF. DNA of the CDR3: TGCAGTGCTAGAGATTCGAACAGGGGGAATTCACCCCTCCACTTT.

The chain has TRBV5-4 and TRBJ2-3; 7 bases are a match to TRBD2. This CDR3 has 14 residues. J gave up 5 bases and V 5 bases, and 8 bases lay outside the gene matches. Germline V lookup: CDR1 SGHNT, CDR2 YYREEE (reference sequence). The CDR3 sequence is CASSVGGRGDTQYF. The CDR3 DNA reads TGTGCCAGCAGTGTGGGAGGGCGGGGAGATACGCAGTATTTT.

This chain links TRBV2 with TRBJ2-3; D ambiguous. Germline CDR1 is SNHLY and CDR2 is FYNNEI. The CDR3 contains 15 residues. V lost 3 bases, J lost 6 bases, and 16 bases lay in between. DNA for the CDR3: TGTGCCAGCAGTGAGCAGGCTAGAAATAAGGATACGCAGTATTTT. This encodes CASSEQARNKDTQYF.